The 24 T cell receptor beta chains listed next were all sequenced from one sample in a study of T cell changes during pregnancy in multiple sclerosis. Method: immunoSEQ multiplex PCR; TCRdb's copy keeps in-frame clones and lacks some. The sample includes roughly 77,000 clones, about nine tenths seen only once; the top ten take about 2%. The sequenced sample was peripheral blood, obtained in the second trimester of pregnancy. These receptors all come from a female donor with multiple sclerosis, enrolled in a pregnancy study.

The chain employs TRBV5-5 and TRBJ2-7; D is possibly TRBD1 (5 bases). The V and J ends lost 1 base and 1 base respectively, with 9 bases between them. This CDR3 is 14 amino acids long. Germline V gene lookup returns CDR1 SGHKS and CDR2 YYEKEE (reference sequence). The CDR3 nucleotides read TGTGCCAGCAGCTTGTTCAGGGAATCCTACGAGCAGTACTTC. Translation: CASSLFRESYEQYF.

V is TRBV29-1 and J is TRBJ2-1; D might be TRBD1 (5 bases). In germline, CDR1 is SQVTM, CDR2 ANQGSEA. The V gene lost 4 bases and the J gene lost 4 bases, with 26 bases spanning the gap. This CDR3 comprises 18 residues. CDR3 protein: CSVVSPEVWGSLYNEQFF. CDR3 nucleotides: TGCAGCGTTGTTAGCCCCGAGGTTTGGGGCTCATTGTACAATGAGCAGTTCTTC.

The J gene is TRBJ2-3, the V gene TRBV10-2; 7 positions agree with TRBD1. V lost 0 bases and J lost 1; bases outside the gene matches: 1. From germline, CDR1 is WSHSY and CDR2 SAAADI. This CDR3 region has 15 residues. CDR3 bases: TGCGCCAGCAGTGAGTCCGGGACAGGCACAGATACGCAGTATTTT. Protein: CASSESGTGTDTQYF.

J is TRBJ1-5 and V is TRBV28, with D perhaps TRBD1 (6 bases). The germline gives CDR1 MDHEN, CDR2 SYDVKM. V shed 8 bases and J shed 4 bases, with 12 bases lying between them. CDR3 size: 13 residues. The CDR3 DNA sequence: TGTGCCAGCGAGCCGACAGGAAATCAGCCCCAGCATTTT. This encodes CASEPTGNQPQHF.

This chain connects TRBV19 to TRBJ2-2; TRBD2 matches 13 bases. Germline values: CDR1 LNHDA, CDR2 SQIVND (reference sequence). The CDR3 spans 16 residues. V trimming: 6 bases; J trimming: 3 bases; junction bases outside the gene matches: 4. DNA for the CDR3: TGTGCCAGTAGGGTACTAGCGGGAGGGGACACCGGGGAGCTGTTTTTT. It is translated as CASRVLAGGDTGELFF.

CDR3 sequence reads: CAWDRAGNTIYF. The CDR3 DNA reads as TGTGCCTGGGACAGGGCTGGAAACACCATATATTTT. The rearrangement uses TRBV30 and TRBJ1-3; 7 nucleotides align to TRBD1. V shed 5 bases and J 2 bases; nucleotides not matched to a gene: 0. The CDR3 has 12 residues. Germline V lookup: CDR1 GTSNPN, CDR2 SVGIG (reference sequence).

In this sample, this clone turned up once. The gene calls are TRBV28 and TRBJ2-7; TRBD1 agrees at 9 bases. Per germline, CDR1 MDHEN and CDR2 SYDVKM. V was clipped by 5 bases and J by 7 bases; unmatched bases: 18. The CDR3 length is 17 residues. The CDR3 coding sequence is TGTGCCAGCAGTCCGGCGGGACAGGGTAAGGGTCGAGATGAGCAGTACTTC. Encoded protein: CASSPAGQGKGRDEQYF. The full variable domain, rest sourced from reference TRBV28 and TRBJ2-7, is DVKVTQSSRYLVKRTGEKVFLECVQDMDHENMFWYRQDPGLGLRLIYFSYDVKMKEKGDIPEGYSVSREKKERFSLILESASTNQTSMYLCASSPAGQGKGRDEQYFGPGTRLTVT.

The V gene is TRBV7-9, the J gene TRBJ1-4; D unclear. This CDR3 comprises 16 residues. The germline gives CDR1 SEHNR, CDR2 FQNEAQ (reference sequence). V was trimmed by 5 bases and J by 0 bases, leaving 13 bases between them. The CDR3 DNA reads TGTGCCAGCAGCCTCCTAACGGGTGCAACTAATGAAAAACTGTTTTTT. It specifies CASSLLTGATNEKLFF.

The chain has TRBV6-4 and TRBJ2-1; tentatively, D is TRBD2 (6 bases). The germline CDR1 and CDR2 sequences are MRHNA and SNTAGT. This CDR3 has 15 amino acids. Trimming took off 0 bases at V and 7 bases at J, with 13 bases between the two ends. The CDR3 sequence: CASSDSIGGYNEQFF. The CDR3, as DNA: TGTGCCAGCAGTGACTCCATCGGGGGTTATAATGAGCAGTTCTTC.

This clone was seen a handful of times. The gene calls are TRBV5-1 and TRBJ1-5; possibly TRBD1 for D (5 bases). This CDR3 comprises 17 residues. From germline, CDR1 is SGHRS and CDR2 YFSETQ. V was clipped by 0 bases and J by 4 bases, with 17 bases between them. The CDR3 loop reads CASSLGVAGGVNQPQHF. Here the CDR3 DNA reads TGCGCCAGCAGCTTGGGAGTGGCGGGGGGAGTAAATCAGCCCCAGCATTTT.

The count of this clone is one. This chain connects TRBV27 to TRBJ2-1; 15 nucleotides align to TRBD2. CDR1 and CDR2 (germline): MNHEY, SMNVEV (reference sequence). Losses at the gene ends were 1 base for V and 10 bases for J; bases not matched to a gene: 8. CDR3 length: 17 amino acids. CDR3 DNA sequence: TGTGCCAGCAGTTTATACGGAAGCGGACTAGCGGGAGGGGAGCAGTTCTTC. This encodes CASSLYGSGLAGGEQFF.

The table lists this clone with a count of one. The gene calls are TRBV15 and TRBJ1-2; D is uncertain. CDR3 length: 14 residues. CDR1 and CDR2 (germline): LNHNV, YYDKDF (reference sequence). With 5 bases removed from V and 2 bases from J, the gap between germline ends came to 12 bases. DNA for the CDR3: TGTGCCACCAGCCAACGCACATCCAACTATGGCTACACCTTC. Protein: CATSQRTSNYGYTF.

J is TRBJ1-2 and V is TRBV10-1; D remains ambiguous. The V end lost 3 bases, the J end lost 8 bases, and 25 bases lay between the germline ends. Germline CDR1 and CDR2: WNHNN and SYGVQD (reference sequence). The CDR3 runs 17 residues. The CDR3 loop reads CASSDGEAGGRIRGYTF. The CDR3 bases are TGCGCCAGCAGTGACGGGGAGGCGGGAGGGAGGATTCGGGGCTACACCTTC.

The chain couples TRBV27 to TRBJ1-6, with D possibly TRBD1 on 5 matching bases. The V gene's germline CDR1 is MNHEY and CDR2 SMNVEV (reference sequence). Deletions cut 0 bases from V and 0 bases from J, with 12 bases between. The length of the CDR3 is 18 residues. CDR3 nucleotide sequence: TGTGCCAGCAGTTTATCGACGGGGGGTCACTCCTATAATTCACCCCTCCACTTT. Amino acid sequence: CASSLSTGGHSYNSPLHF.

This clone was recorded only once. The chain carries TRBV7-9 and TRBJ1-1; 8 bases are shared with TRBD1. J gave up 2 bases and V 6 bases, and 11 bases lay outside the gene matches. The CDR3 has 16 residues. Germline CDR1 and CDR2: SEHNR and FQNEAQ (reference sequence). CDR3 in amino acids: CASSKTGQGVNTEAFF. CDR3 bases: TGTGCCAGCAGTAAGACTGGACAGGGAGTAAACACTGAAGCTTTCTTT.

The chain couples TRBV5-1 to TRBJ2-1, with TRBD2 matching 9 bases. V lost 2 bases to trimming and J lost 7 bases; unmatched junction nucleotides: 7. The germline V gene has CDR1 SGHRS and CDR2 YFSETQ. This CDR3 comprises 15 residues. The CDR3 nucleotides are TGCGCCAGCAGCTTTCAATGGACTAGCGCAAATGAGCAGTTCTTC. Protein product: CASSFQWTSANEQFF.

This chain connects TRBV9 to TRBJ2-3; TRBD2 matches 8 bases. CDR3 length: 14 residues. V shed 4 bases, J shed 9 bases, and the junction held 10 bases outside the gene matches. Germline CDR1 and CDR2: SGDLS and YYNGEE. Here the CDR3 reads CASSLGGAGKTQYF. CDR3 DNA sequence: TGTGCCAGCAGCCTCGGGGGGGCCGGTAAGACGCAGTATTTT.

A single count supports this clone. CDR3 bases: TGTGCCAGCAGCTGGACCGGGACAGGGAGCTCCTACGAGCAGTACTTC. It translates to CASSWTGTGSSYEQYF. V and J are TRBV7-9 and TRBJ2-7; 9 bases align to TRBD1. V shed 4 bases and J 0 bases; nucleotides not matched to a gene: 7. This CDR3 region has 16 residues. Germline CDR1 reads SEHNR; CDR2 reads FQNEAQ (reference sequence).

V gene TRBV11-2 combines with J gene TRBJ2-2; D is possibly TRBD2 (6 bases). CDR3 length: 14 residues. Germline V gene data show CDR1 as SGHAT and CDR2 as FQNNGV. V dropped 5 bases and J dropped 8 bases, with 15 bases sitting between them. CDR3 sequence reads: CASSLGLVVGELFF. In DNA, the CDR3 is TGTGCCAGCAGCCTGGGACTTGTCGTAGGGGAGCTGTTTTTT.

The chain uses TRBV9 and TRBJ2-5; 10 nucleotides match TRBD2. Germline V gene data show CDR1 as SGDLS and CDR2 as YYNGEE. This CDR3 spans 17 amino acids. V shed 4 bases, J shed 3 bases, and the junction held 12 bases outside the gene matches. CDR3 loop: CASSSRLAGVGKETQYF. The CDR3 DNA reads as TGTGCCAGCAGCTCCCGTCTAGCGGGAGTGGGGAAAGAGACCCAGTACTTC.

This chain uses TRBV6-4 with TRBJ2-2, with 9 bases that match TRBD1. In germline, CDR1 is MRHNA, CDR2 SNTAGT. The CDR3 covers 18 residues. With 1 base clipped from V and 5 bases from J, the junction kept 11 bases outside the gene matches. The DNA for the CDR3 is TGTGCCAGCAGTGACTTTTATCCGGACAGGGGAAAAACCGGGGAGCTGTTTTTT. It encodes CASSDFYPDRGKTGELFF.

The V gene is TRBV19, the J gene TRBJ2-1; D uncertain. V lost 6 bases, J lost 9 bases, and 18 bases lay in between. The CDR3 runs 14 residues. Germline CDR1 is LNHDA and CDR2 is SQIVND (reference sequence). The CDR3 DNA reads TGTGCCAGTAGCCTAGAGATCAACGGGTTTGAGCAGTTCTTC. Residues: CASSLEINGFEQFF. Using reference TRBV19 and TRBJ2-1 for the parts outside the CDR3, the full variable domain is DGGITQSPKYLFRKEGQNVTLSCEQNLNHDAMYWYRQDPGQGLRLIYYSQIVNDFQKGDIAEGYSVSREKKESFPLTVTSAQKNPTAFYLCASSLEINGFEQFFGPGTRLTVL.

This chain uses TRBV7-2 with TRBJ2-7, with D maybe TRBD1 (6 bases). This CDR3 has 15 amino acids. V was cut by 5 bases and J by 0 bases, with 14 bases left in between. Germline lookup yields CDR1 SGHTA and CDR2 FQGNSA. The CDR3 sequence is CASSISRDNSYEQYF. The CDR3 coding sequence is TGTGCCAGCAGCATAAGCCGGGACAACTCCTACGAGCAGTACTTC. Drawing the rest from reference TRBV7-2 and TRBJ2-7, the complete variable domain is GAGVSQSPSNKVTEKGKDVELRCDPISGHTALYWYRQSLGQGLEFLIYFQGNSAPDKSGLPSDRFSAERTGGSVSTLTIQRTQQEDSAVYLCASSISRDNSYEQYFGPGTRLTVT.

J is TRBJ2-1 and V is TRBV5-4, with 11 bases matching TRBD1. The CDR3 consists of 15 residues. Trimming took 4 bases from V and 6 from J; bases not matched to a gene: 6. Germline V lookup: CDR1 SGHNT, CDR2 YYREEE (reference sequence). In DNA, the CDR3 is TGTGCCAGCAGCACCACCGGGACAGGGGGCAATGAGCAGTTCTTC. Protein product: CASSTTGTGGNEQFF.